Following are 4 T cell receptor beta chains from one sample sequenced in a study of T-cell reconstitution after alpha-beta-depleted transplantation in children. The TCRbeta library incorporated unique molecular identifiers. TCRdb re-derived calls from the PCR reads in MiXCR, one entry per CDR3 protein. The sample includes about 400,000 distinct CDR3 sequences, roughly 13% of them seen just once. The specimen comprised PBMCs, sampled from the stem cell graft. Receptor source: a human donor who donated a stem cell graft to a child with Fanconi anemia.

The chain joins TRBV13 to TRBJ2-1, with TRBD2 matching 8 bases. The CDR3 is 16 amino acids. The germline gives CDR1 PRHDT, CDR2 FYEKMQ (reference sequence). Trimming cost V 5 bases and J 7 bases; bases outside gene matches: 13. The CDR3 region is CASSLLLSGGKNEQFF. CDR3 coding DNA: TGTGCCAGCAGCCTCCTCCTGAGCGGGGGAAAAAATGAGCAGTTCTTC. The variable domain in full, with the rest retrieved from reference TRBV13 and TRBJ2-1, is AAGVIQSPRHLIKEKRETATLKCYPIPRHDTVYWYQQGPGQDPQFLISFYEKMQSDKGSIPDRFSAQQFSDYHSELNMSSLELGDSALYFCASSLLLSGGKNEQFFGPGTRLTVL.

This clonotype has more than one count but fewer than ten. This chain connects TRBV6-5 to TRBJ2-2; D is unclear. Germline V gene data show CDR1 as MNHEY and CDR2 as SVGAGI. There are 16 residues in the CDR3. The V gene lost 2 bases and the J gene lost 8 bases, with 18 bases spanning the gap. The CDR3 region is CASSYLSLPGIGELFF. The CDR3, as DNA: TGTGCCAGCAGTTACCTCTCTTTACCTGGGATAGGGGAGCTGTTTTTT.

The J gene is TRBJ2-3, the V gene TRBV12-3 or TRBV12-4; the match to TRBD1 covers 8 bases. The trim removed 3 bases at V and 5 bases at J, leaving 7 bases unmatched. The CDR3 is 15 amino acids. The CDR3 sequence: CASSFNRGFLDTQYF. The CDR3 coding sequence is TGTGCCAGCAGTTTCAACAGGGGGTTTTTAGATACGCAGTATTTT.

This clonotype was observed a few times. The chain carries TRBV27 and TRBJ1-4, with 7 bases aligning to TRBD1. CDR1 and CDR2 from the germline V gene are MNHEY and SMNVEV (reference sequence). The CDR3 is 15 residues long. The V segment lost 3 bases and the J segment 7 bases; nucleotides outside the gene matches: 8. The chain's CDR3 is CASSLLRGTGEKLFF. The DNA of the CDR3 is TGTGCCAGCAGTTTGCTCAGGGGGACTGGTGAAAAACTGTTTTTT.